This T cell receptor (beta chain) comes out of a study of T cell responses to AZD1222 COVID-19 vaccine. Regarding the study as a whole: Compared with day 0, the breadth and depth of the Spike-specific TCR repertoire rose significantly after two doses of AZD1222. Without day 14 samples, only post-peak T cell repertoires were studied. Across spike, vaccine-associated CD4 TCRs were found, dominant at 160-218 and 743-854.

To note about this clone: As yet, its antigen is unknown.

V trimming: 6 bases; J trimming: 3 bases; junction bases outside the gene matches: 10. The germline CDR1 and CDR2 sequences are MNHEY and SVGAGI. The CDR3 length is 15 residues. Profiling relied on immunoSEQ multiplex PCR, and the TCRdb table lists in-frame clones only, not all of them. Altogether more than 110,000 clones are present, around 88% being singletons, with the ten largest covering roughly 3%. The source was peripheral blood, collected on day 0 of AZD1222 vaccination. This receptor was taken from an adult in good health. The chain joins TRBV6-5 to TRBJ2-7, with 8 bases matching TRBD1. CDR3 amino acids: CASRRVGQGYYEQYF. The CDR3 bases are TGTGCCAGCAGGAGGGTAGGACAGGGCTACTACGAGCAGTACTTC.